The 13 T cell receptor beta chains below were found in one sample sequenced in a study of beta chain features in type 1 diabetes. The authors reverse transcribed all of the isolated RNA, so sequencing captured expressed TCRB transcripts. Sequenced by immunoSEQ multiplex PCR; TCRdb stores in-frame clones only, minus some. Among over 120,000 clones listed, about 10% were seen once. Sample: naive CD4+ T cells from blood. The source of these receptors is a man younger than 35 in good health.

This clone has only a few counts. CDR3 in DNA: TGTGCCAGCAGCGTAGTGGCCCGGGGAGATACGCAGTATTTT. It specifies CASSVVARGDTQYF. The chain couples TRBV9 to TRBJ2-3, with D perhaps TRBD2 (5 bases). V gave up 0 bases and J gave up 5 bases, with 10 bases separating them. Germline CDR1 is SGDLS and CDR2 is YYNGEE. This CDR3 has 14 amino acids.

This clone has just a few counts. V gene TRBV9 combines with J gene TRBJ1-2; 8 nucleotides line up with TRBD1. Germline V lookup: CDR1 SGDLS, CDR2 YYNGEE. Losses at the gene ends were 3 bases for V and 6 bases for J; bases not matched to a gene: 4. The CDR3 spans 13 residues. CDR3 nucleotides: TGTGCCAGCAGCGCAACAGGGGGGGATGGCTACACCTTC. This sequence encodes CASSATGGDGYTF.

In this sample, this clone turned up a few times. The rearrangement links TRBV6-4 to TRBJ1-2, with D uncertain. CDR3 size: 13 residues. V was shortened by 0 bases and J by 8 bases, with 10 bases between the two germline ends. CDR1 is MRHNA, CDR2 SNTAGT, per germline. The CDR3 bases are TGTGCCAGCAGTGACTCGCTGGGGAGGGGCTACACCTTC. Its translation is CASSDSLGRGYTF.

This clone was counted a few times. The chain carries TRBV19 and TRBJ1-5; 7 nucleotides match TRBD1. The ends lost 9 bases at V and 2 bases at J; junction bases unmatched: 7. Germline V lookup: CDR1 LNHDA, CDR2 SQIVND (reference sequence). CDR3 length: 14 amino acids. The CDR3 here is CASWDRQGNQPQHF. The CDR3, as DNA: TGTGCCAGCTGGGACAGACAAGGCAATCAGCCCCAGCATTTT.

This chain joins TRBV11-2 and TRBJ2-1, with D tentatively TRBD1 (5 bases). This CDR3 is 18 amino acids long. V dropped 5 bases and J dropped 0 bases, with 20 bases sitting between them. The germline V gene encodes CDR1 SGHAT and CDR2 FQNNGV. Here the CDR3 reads CASSTQRWGNRSYNEQFF. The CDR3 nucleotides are TGTGCCAGCAGCACCCAGAGGTGGGGCAATCGCTCCTACAATGAGCAGTTCTTC. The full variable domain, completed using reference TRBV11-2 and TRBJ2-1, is EAGVAQSPRYKIIEKRQSVAFWCNPISGHATLYWYQQILGQGPKLLIQFQNNGVVDDSQLPKDRFSAERLKGVDSTLKIQPAKLEDSAVYLCASSTQRWGNRSYNEQFFGPGTRLTVL.

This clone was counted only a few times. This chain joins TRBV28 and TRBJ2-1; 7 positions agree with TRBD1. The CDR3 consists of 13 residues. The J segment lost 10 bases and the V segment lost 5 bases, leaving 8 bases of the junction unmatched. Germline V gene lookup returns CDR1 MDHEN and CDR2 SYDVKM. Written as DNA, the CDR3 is TGTGCCAGCAGTCAACAGGGGCTCGGGGAGCAGTTCTTC. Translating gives CASSQQGLGEQFF.

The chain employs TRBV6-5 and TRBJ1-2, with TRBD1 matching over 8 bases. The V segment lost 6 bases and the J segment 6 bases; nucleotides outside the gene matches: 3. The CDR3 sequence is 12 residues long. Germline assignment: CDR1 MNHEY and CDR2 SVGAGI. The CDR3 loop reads CASRDRADGYTF. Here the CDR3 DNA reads TGTGCCAGCAGGGACAGGGCTGATGGCTACACCTTC.

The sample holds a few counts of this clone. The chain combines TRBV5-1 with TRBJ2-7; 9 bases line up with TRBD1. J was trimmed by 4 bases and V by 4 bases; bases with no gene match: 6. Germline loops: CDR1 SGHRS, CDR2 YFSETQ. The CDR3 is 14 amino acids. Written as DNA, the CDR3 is TGCGCCAGCAGCGGGACAGGGAAAGCTTACGAGCAGTACTTC. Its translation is CASSGTGKAYEQYF.

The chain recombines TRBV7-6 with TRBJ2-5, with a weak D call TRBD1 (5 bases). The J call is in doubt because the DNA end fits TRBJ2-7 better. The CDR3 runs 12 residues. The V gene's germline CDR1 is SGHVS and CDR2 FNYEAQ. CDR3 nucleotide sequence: TGTGCCAGCAGCCGGTGGGGCGACGAGCAGTACTTC. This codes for CASSRWGDEQYF.

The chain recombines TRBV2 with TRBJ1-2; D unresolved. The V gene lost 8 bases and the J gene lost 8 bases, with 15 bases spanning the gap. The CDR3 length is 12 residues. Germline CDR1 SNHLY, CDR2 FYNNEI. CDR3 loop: CASAGERRGYTF. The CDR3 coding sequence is TGTGCCAGCGCAGGTGAACGGCGCGGCTACACCTTC.

CDR3 DNA sequence: TGTGCCAGTAACCTGACAGGGCCTTATCAGCCCCAGCATTTT. Translating gives CASNLTGPYQPQHF. The V and J genes are TRBV19 and TRBJ1-5; the match to TRBD1 covers 7 bases. The germline CDR1 and CDR2 sequences are LNHDA and SQIVND (reference sequence). CDR3 size: 14 residues. The trim removed 7 bases at V and 5 bases at J, leaving 8 bases unmatched.

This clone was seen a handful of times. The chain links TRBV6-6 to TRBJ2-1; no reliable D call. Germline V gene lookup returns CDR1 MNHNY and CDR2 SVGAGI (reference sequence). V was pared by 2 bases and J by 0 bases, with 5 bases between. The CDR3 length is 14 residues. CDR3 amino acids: CASSYQISYNEQFF. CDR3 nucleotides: TGTGCCAGCAGTTACCAGATCTCCTACAATGAGCAGTTCTTC.

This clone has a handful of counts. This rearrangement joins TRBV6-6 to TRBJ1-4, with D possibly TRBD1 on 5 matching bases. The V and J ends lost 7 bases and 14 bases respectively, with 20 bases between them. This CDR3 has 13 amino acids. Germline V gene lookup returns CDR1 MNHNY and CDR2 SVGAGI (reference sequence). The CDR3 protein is CASKNPTGAGLFF. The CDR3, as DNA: TGTGCCAGCAAAAACCCCACCGGAGCAGGGCTGTTTTTT.